This TCR beta chain was observed in a study of shared clonotypes between healthy human individuals. Assay used: immunoSEQ multiplex PCR; TCRdb lists only in-frame clones, some missing. The sample lists approximately 940,000 clones; 76% were seen once. Sequenced sample: memory CD4+ T cells sorted from blood. The subset: CD45RA-negative fraction. The sequence derives from a man aged 18 to 29 in good health.

The CDR3 protein is CASSSGDRVTEKLFF. CDR3 DNA sequence: TGTGCCAGCAGCTCGGGGGACAGGGTAACTGAAAAACTGTTTTTT. The genes are TRBV7-6 and TRBJ1-4; 9 positions agree with TRBD1. CDR1 is SGHVS, CDR2 FNYEAQ, per germline. With 4 bases clipped from V and 7 bases from J, the junction kept 7 bases outside the gene matches. The CDR3 runs 15 residues.